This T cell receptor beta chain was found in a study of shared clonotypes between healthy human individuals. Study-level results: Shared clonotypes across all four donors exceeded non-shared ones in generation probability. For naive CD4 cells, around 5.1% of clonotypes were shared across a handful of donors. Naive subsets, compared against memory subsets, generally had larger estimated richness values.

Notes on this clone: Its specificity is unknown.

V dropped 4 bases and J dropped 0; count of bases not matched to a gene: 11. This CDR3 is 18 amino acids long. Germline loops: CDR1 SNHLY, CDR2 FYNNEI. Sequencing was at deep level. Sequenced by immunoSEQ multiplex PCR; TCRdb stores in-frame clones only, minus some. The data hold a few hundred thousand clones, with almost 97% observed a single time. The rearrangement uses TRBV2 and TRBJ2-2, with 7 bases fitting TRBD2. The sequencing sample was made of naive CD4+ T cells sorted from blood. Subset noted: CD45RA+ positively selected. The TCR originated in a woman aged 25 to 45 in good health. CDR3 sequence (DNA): TGTGCCAGCAGTGGCTCTAGCGGTTGGTACTCGAACACCGGGGAGCTGTTTTTT. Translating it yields CASSGSSGWYSNTGELFF.